Presented here are 19 T cell receptor beta chains from one specimen sequenced in a study of T cell repertoires in cytomegalovirus infection. For these receptors, no antigen is known. From the reads, TCRdb called clonotypes with MiXCR, one entry per CDR3 protein. The data show around 540,000 distinct CDR3 sequences, roughly a third seen once. The input for sequencing was cultured PBMCs, taken from culture after CMV antigen stimulation. The receptor set was obtained from a human donor in good health (CMV status not recorded). Some clones in this sample may be carry-over from other donors' samples.

In this sample, this clonotype turned up many times. The rearrangement uses TRBV7-2 and TRBJ2-1; 11 bases map to TRBD2. V lost 1 base and J lost 0; bases outside the gene matches: 2. Looked up from germline, CDR1 is SGHTA and CDR2 is FQGNSA. The CDR3 sequence is 17 residues long. The CDR3 DNA follows: TGTGCCAGCAGCTTAGGGACTAGCGGGTACTCCTACAATGAGCAGTTCTTC. Encoded protein: CASSLGTSGYSYNEQFF.

This sequence joins TRBV12-5 and TRBJ1-5; D is ambiguous. Germline V CDR1 and CDR2: LGHNT, FRNRAP. CDR3 length equals 13 residues. V dropped 2 bases and J dropped 0 bases, with 2 bases sitting between them. The CDR3 coding sequence is TGTGCTAGTGGTTTGATTAGCAATCAGCCCCAGCATTTT. Its translation is CASGLISNQPQHF. The full variable domain, completed using reference TRBV12-5 and TRBJ1-5, is DARVTQTPRHKVTEMGQEVTMRCQPILGHNTVFWYRQTMMQGLELLAYFRNRAPLDDSGMPKDRFSAEMPDATLATLKIQPSEPRDSAVYFCASGLISNQPQHFGDGTRLSIL.

This clonotype showed up just a few times. This chain links TRBV7-3 with TRBJ2-1; D gene unclear. Germline CDR1 reads SGHTA; CDR2 reads FQGTGA. With 3 bases removed from V and 8 bases from J, the gap between germline ends came to 11 bases. The CDR3 is 13 residues long. CDR3 protein: CASSFHQGYEQFF. The CDR3 DNA follows: TGTGCCAGCAGCTTTCACCAAGGTTATGAGCAGTTCTTC.

This clonotype was detected a few times. Just one base apart from a much larger clone, this may be a read error. V gene TRBV5-1 combines with J gene TRBJ1-4; 8 bases are shared with TRBD1. Trimming at V came to 4 bases and at J to 7 bases, leaving 6 bases not matched to a gene. CDR3 length: 14 amino acids. Per germline, CDR1 SGHRS and CDR2 YFSETQ. CDR3 sequence: CASSHGQGGEKLFF. CDR3 DNA sequence: TGCGCCAGCAGCCACGGACAGGGAGGTGAAAAACTGTTTTTT.

In this sample, this clonotype turned up a few times. The chain recombines TRBV6-1 with TRBJ1-5; 11 bases are shared with TRBD1. V dropped 3 bases and J dropped 4; count of bases not matched to a gene: 5. The CDR3 extends over 16 amino acids. Germline V lookup: CDR1 MNHNS, CDR2 SASEGT. In DNA, the CDR3 is TGTGCCAGCAGTGAGACGGGACAGGGGGTGAATCAGCCCCAGCATTTT. Protein product: CASSETGQGVNQPQHF.

CDR3 nucleotides: TGCAGTGCTAGAGGTCTATTGTCCTACAATGAGCAGTTCTTC. It encodes CSARGLLSYNEQFF. The chain joins TRBV20-1 to TRBJ2-1; D is unclear. V lost 1 base to trimming and J lost 1 base, with 8 bases between them. The length of the CDR3 is 14 residues. Germline V gene sequence: CDR1 DFQATT, CDR2 SNEGSKA (reference sequence).

This chain joins TRBV28 and TRBJ1-2; TRBD1 matches at 10 bases. The J segment lost 4 bases and the V segment lost 4 bases, leaving 9 bases of the junction unmatched. This CDR3 spans 16 amino acids. The germline gives CDR1 MDHEN, CDR2 SYDVKM. The CDR3 region is CASSSTPGQGFYGYTF. CDR3 sequence (DNA): TGTGCCAGCAGTTCTACCCCGGGACAGGGGTTCTATGGCTACACCTTC.

This clonotype occurred many times. This CDR3 is CASSTETLAGWAGETQYF. CDR3 sequence (DNA): TGTGCCAGCAGCACCGAAACTCTAGCGGGGTGGGCGGGGGAGACCCAGTACTTC. This chain connects TRBV7-2 to TRBJ2-5; 9 bases fit TRBD2. The CDR3 is made up of 18 amino acids. The germline V gene has CDR1 SGHTA and CDR2 FQGNSA. Germline trimming cut 5 bases from V and 5 bases from J; bases unmatched to any gene: 18. Full variable domain (rest looked up from reference TRBV7-2 and TRBJ2-5): GAGVSQSPSNKVTEKGKDVELRCDPISGHTALYWYRQSLGQGLEFLIYFQGNSAPDKSGLPSDRFSAERTGGSVSTLTIQRTQQEDSAVYLCASSTETLAGWAGETQYFGPGTRLLVL.

This clonotype came up a few times. The gene calls are TRBV11-1 and TRBJ2-7, with a possible D match to TRBD1 (5 bases). The CDR3 contains 14 residues. Between the trimmed V and J ends, which lost 8 bases and 2 bases, there was a span of 16 bases. CDR1 and CDR2 from the germline V gene are SGHAT and FQDESV (reference sequence). The CDR3 sequence is CASSGPGSPYEQYF. CDR3 nucleotides: TGTGCCAGCTCCGGACCAGGGTCCCCCTACGAGCAGTACTTC.

This sequence joins TRBV3-1 and TRBJ2-1; 9 bases map to TRBD2. J was trimmed by 2 bases and V by 10 bases; bases with no gene match: 9. Germline V gives CDR1 LGHDT, CDR2 YNNKEL (reference sequence). The CDR3 consists of 15 residues. The CDR3 DNA follows: TGTGCCAACTCGTTAGCGGGAGTAACCTACAATGAGCAGTTCTTC. This gives the protein CANSLAGVTYNEQFF.

J is TRBJ2-5 and V is TRBV20-1; 7 bases fit TRBD2. This CDR3 is built from 14 residues. Per germline, CDR1 DFQATT and CDR2 SNEGSKA (reference sequence). The V segment lost 6 bases and the J segment 2 bases; nucleotides outside the gene matches: 9. The CDR3 bases are TGCAGTGCGCGGGGGAGGGGCTGGCAAGAGACCCAGTACTTC. Translating gives CSARGRGWQETQYF.

V gene TRBV7-6 combines with J gene TRBJ2-1; D is uncertain. V was shortened by 8 bases and J by 3 bases, with 20 bases between the two germline ends. Germline CDR1 and CDR2: SGHVS and FNYEAQ. This CDR3 spans 16 amino acids. The CDR3, as DNA: TGTGCCAGCCCGGTTGGGCTAGATCGTTGCTACAATGAGCAGTTCTTC. The encoded protein is CASPVGLDRCYNEQFF.

This clonotype has a handful of counts. V and J are TRBV6-5 and TRBJ1-2; D may be TRBD1 (5 bases). The CDR3 totals 13 residues. V was cut by 2 bases and J by 1 base, with 5 bases left in between. The germline gives CDR1 MNHEY, CDR2 SVGAGI. CDR3 coding DNA: TGTGCCAGCAGTTACGACAGTAACTATGGCTACACCTTC. Encoded protein: CASSYDSNYGYTF.

The table lists this clonotype with many counts. V usage is TRBV7-2 and J usage is TRBJ2-7; unclear D gene. From germline, CDR1 is SGHTA and CDR2 FQGNSA. This CDR3 region has 12 residues. Trimming stripped 4 bases from V and 3 bases from J, with 7 bases between. The CDR3 DNA follows: TGTGCCAGCAGCTACTACAGCTACGAGCAGTACTTC. This codes for CASSYYSYEQYF.

This chain links TRBV7-9 with TRBJ2-2; D gene unclear. The germline gives CDR1 SEHNR, CDR2 FQNEAQ (reference sequence). V was pared by 6 bases and J by 6 bases, with 14 bases between. There are 14 residues in the CDR3. CDR3: CASRPKNFPGELFF. The CDR3 DNA follows: TGTGCCAGCAGGCCTAAGAATTTCCCCGGGGAGCTGTTTTTT.

This chain joins TRBV6-2 or TRBV6-3 and TRBJ1-1; TRBD1 agrees at 8 bases. Germline V gene sequence: CDR1 MNHEY, CDR2 SVGEGT. V lost 0 bases and J lost 9; bases outside the gene matches: 6. The CDR3 contains 14 residues. DNA of the CDR3: TGTGCCAGCAGTTACTCCGGGACAGGACGGCAAGCTTTCTTT. Translating gives CASSYSGTGRQAFF.

This clonotype was detected only a few times. This sequence joins TRBV20-1 and TRBJ2-3; D might be TRBD2 (6 bases). The CDR3 is 16 residues long. Germline V gene lookup returns CDR1 DFQATT and CDR2 SNEGSKA (reference sequence). Trimming removed 1 base from V and 4 bases from J, with 18 bases in between. The CDR3 nucleotides are TGCAGTGCTAGAGTGGTTAGCGGCAGAGGATCAGATACGCAGTATTTT. This translates into CSARVVSGRGSDTQYF.

This chain uses TRBV19 with TRBJ2-5, with D unresolved. From germline, CDR1 is LNHDA and CDR2 SQIVND (reference sequence). Trimming cost V 6 bases and J 1 base, with 12 bases left between them. CDR3 length: 14 residues. The CDR3 reads CASRSWKTQETQYF. CDR3 nucleotides: TGTGCCAGTAGAAGTTGGAAAACCCAAGAGACCCAGTACTTC.

This clonotype was counted only a few times. This sequence joins TRBV5-4 and TRBJ2-3; tentatively, D is TRBD1 (6 bases). Germline V lookup: CDR1 SGHNT, CDR2 YYREEE (reference sequence). Trimming pared 0 bases from V and 0 bases from J, leaving 14 bases between. The CDR3 spans 17 residues. DNA for the CDR3: TGTGCCAGCAGCTTGGGAGGGGGATCATATAGCACAGATACGCAGTATTTT. Its protein product is CASSLGGGSYSTDTQYF.